This T cell receptor beta chain emerged from a study of OX40 agonist ivuxolimab in advanced cancers. Describing the broader study: Ivuxolimab was a fully human IgG2 agonistic monoclonal antibody targeting the costimulatory receptor OX40 (CD134). Intravenous ivuxolimab was administered to patients every 2 weeks at six dose levels: 0.01, 0.1, 0.3, 1.5, 3 and 10 mg/kg. Of the roughly 51 patients in dose escalation, approximately 20 had hepatocellular carcinoma, some 15 had melanoma, 9 had renal cell carcinoma and 9 had head and neck cancer. The dose-escalation cohort was 80% to 90% male with a mean age of roughly 60 years, ranging from roughly 20 to 80. Patients were allowed to have had prior anti-PD-1, anti-PD-L1 or anti-CTLA-4 therapy, and around 37% of the dose-escalation patients had previously received checkpoint inhibitors. Partial responses occurred in three dose-escalation patients, of whom one had hepatocellular carcinoma and two had cutaneous melanoma. The purpose of peripheral TCRbeta sequencing was to test whether ivuxolimab changed TCR sequence diversity and led to clonal T-cell expansion. The paper reports the monotherapy dose-escalation portion (N of about 54 patients) of the phase I ivuxolimab trial. Overall study results and their limits: Low levels of normalized T-cell clonal expansion were also seen in some patients who did not respond. After ivuxolimab, more expanded clones were found on average in CD8+ T cells than in CD4+ T cells. Which antigens the clonally expanded peripheral T cells were specific for was not determined. Partial responders in the 0.1-3.0 mg/kg groups had among the lowest normalized peripheral clonal expansion, especially among CD8+ T cells. Clonal expansion of both CD4+ and CD8+ blood T cells was observed from baseline to week 6 at doses 0.1 to 3.0 mg/kg.

Of note for this clone: It has no known antigen specificity. Nothing much larger sits one base from this clone, and base qualities are not available.

The trial excluded patients who had a history of autoimmune disease or who were on systemic immunosuppression. Peripheral blood for TCR sequencing was drawn from every dose cohort at baseline, at cycle 4 day 1 and at cycle 7 day 1. Samples were obtained from an open-label, multicenter, first-in-human phase I dose-escalation trial of ivuxolimab. Adults with locally advanced or metastatic head and neck squamous cell, hepatocellular, melanoma or renal cell carcinoma were enrolled in the trial. CD4+ and CD8+ T cells were sorted separately from peripheral blood before TCR sequencing. The CDR3 has 16 amino acids, counting the end cysteine and phenylalanine. Just the 48-base CDR3 DNA is kept, in frame starting at base 1. From V the trimming removes 7 bases and from J it removes 4 bases, while the gene matches leave 13 bases of the junction unaccounted for. For CDR1 and CDR2, the germline V gene lists SNHLY and FYNNEI.

For sequencing of the TCRbeta CDR3 region, genomic DNA was extracted from the sorted cells. The immunoSEQ Assay was used to sequence the TCRbeta CDR3 regions. Entries here come from immuneACCESS through TCRdb and include only in-frame sequences with V and J called. Some clones fail to appear in such tables; in the studies checked, an unresolved V gene covers under half of the shortfall, and the cause of the remainder is unknown. This sample comprises some 85,000 clones, over 75% of them detected only once. Approximately 0.26% of the sample is held by the ten biggest clonotypes. The origin of this receptor is an adult with an advanced solid tumor such as melanoma, head and neck, liver or kidney cancer. Here the chain combines TRBV2 and TRBJ1-5, and TRBD1 aligns with 7 junction nucleotides. Material: CD4+ or CD8+ T cells sorted from blood, obtained in a trial of the OX40 agonist ivuxolimab. The CDR3 protein is CASTTDRTRRNQPQHF. Read as DNA, the sequence is TGTGCCAGCACTACGGACAGGACTCGAAGGAATCAGCCCCAGCATTTT.